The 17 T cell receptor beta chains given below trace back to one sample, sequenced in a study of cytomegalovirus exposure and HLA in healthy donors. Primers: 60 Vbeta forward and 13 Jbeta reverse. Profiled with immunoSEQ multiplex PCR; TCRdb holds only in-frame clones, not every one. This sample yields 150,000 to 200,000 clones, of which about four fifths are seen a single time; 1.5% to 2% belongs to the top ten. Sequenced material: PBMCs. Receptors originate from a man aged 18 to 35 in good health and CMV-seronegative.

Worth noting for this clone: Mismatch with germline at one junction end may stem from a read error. CDR3 sequence: CASSLGQNTGELFF. The CDR3 DNA reads as TGTGCTAGCAGTTTGGGACAGAACACCGGGGAGCTGTTTTTT. The chain links TRBV7-7 to TRBJ2-2, with D perhaps TRBD1 (6 bases). CDR3 size: 14 residues. Germline V CDR1 and CDR2: SSHAT, FNYEAQ (reference sequence).

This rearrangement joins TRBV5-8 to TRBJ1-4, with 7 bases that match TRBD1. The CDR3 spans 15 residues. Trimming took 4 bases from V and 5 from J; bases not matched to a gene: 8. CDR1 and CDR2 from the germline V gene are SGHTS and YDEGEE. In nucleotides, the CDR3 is TGTGCCAGCAGCCTGGGAGGGGGCACGAATGAAAAACTGTTTTTT. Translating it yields CASSLGGGTNEKLFF.

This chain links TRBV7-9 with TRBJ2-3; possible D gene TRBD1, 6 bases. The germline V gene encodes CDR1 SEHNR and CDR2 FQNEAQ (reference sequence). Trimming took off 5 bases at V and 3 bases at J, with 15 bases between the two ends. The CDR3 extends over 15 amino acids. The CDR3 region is CASSPPRGRTDTQYF. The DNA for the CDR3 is TGTGCCAGCAGCCCCCCAAGGGGGAGAACAGATACGCAGTATTTT.

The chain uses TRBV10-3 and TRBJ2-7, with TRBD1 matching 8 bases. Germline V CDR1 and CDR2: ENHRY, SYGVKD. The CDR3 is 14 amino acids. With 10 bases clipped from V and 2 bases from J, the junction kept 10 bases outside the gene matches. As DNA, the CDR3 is TGTGCCAGCAGCGCACAGGGGGTCCCCTACGAGCAGTACTTC. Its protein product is CASSAQGVPYEQYF.

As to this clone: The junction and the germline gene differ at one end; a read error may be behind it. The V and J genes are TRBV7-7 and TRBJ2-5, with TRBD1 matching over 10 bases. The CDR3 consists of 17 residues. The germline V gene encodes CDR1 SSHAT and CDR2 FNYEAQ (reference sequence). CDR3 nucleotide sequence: TGTGCTAGCAGCTTAGCGCCCGGGACAGGGGAGTCGGAGACCCAGTACTTC. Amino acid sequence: CASSLAPGTGESETQYF. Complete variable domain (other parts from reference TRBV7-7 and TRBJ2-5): GAGVSQSPRYKVTKRGQDVTLRCDPISSHATLYWYQQALGQGPEFLTYFNYEAQPDKSGLPSDRFSAERPEGSISTLTIQRTEQRDSAMYRCASSLAPGTGESETQYFGPGTRLLVL.

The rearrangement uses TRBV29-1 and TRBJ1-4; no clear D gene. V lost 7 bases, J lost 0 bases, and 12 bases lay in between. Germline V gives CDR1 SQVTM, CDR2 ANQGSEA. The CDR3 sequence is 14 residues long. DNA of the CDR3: TGCAGCGCCCGGGGAGGAGCAACTAATGAAAAACTGTTTTTT. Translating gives CSARGGATNEKLFF.

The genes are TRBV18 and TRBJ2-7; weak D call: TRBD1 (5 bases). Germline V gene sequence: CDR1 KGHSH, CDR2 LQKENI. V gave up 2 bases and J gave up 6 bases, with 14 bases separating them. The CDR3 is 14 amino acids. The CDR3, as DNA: TGTGCCAGCTCACCAGCGTCCAGGGTAGGCGAGCAGTACTTC. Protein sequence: CASSPASRVGEQYF. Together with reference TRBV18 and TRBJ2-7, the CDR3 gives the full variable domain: NAGVMQNPRHLVRRRGQEARLRCSPMKGHSHVYWYRQLPEEGLKFMVYLQKENIIDESGMPKERFSAEFPKEGPSILRIQQVVRGDSAAYFCASSPASRVGEQYFGPGTRLTVT.

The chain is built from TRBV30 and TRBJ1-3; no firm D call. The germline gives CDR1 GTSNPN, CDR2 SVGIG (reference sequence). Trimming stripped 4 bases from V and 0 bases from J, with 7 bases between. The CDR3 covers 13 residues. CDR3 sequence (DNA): TGTGCCTGGATACTGAGCTCTGGAAACACCATATATTTT. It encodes CAWILSSGNTIYF.

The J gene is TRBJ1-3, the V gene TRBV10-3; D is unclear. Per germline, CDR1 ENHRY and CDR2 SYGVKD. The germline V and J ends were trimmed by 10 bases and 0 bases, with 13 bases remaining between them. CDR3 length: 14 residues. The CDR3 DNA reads TGTGCCACTCAATTGAGGAGCTCTGGAAACACCATATATTTT. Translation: CATQLRSSGNTIYF.

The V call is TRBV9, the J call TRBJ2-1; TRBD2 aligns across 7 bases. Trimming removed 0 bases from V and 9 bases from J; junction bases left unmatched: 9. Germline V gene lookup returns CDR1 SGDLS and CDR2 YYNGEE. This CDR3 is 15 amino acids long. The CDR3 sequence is CASSVGGGASGEQFF. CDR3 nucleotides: TGTGCCAGCAGCGTAGGGGGAGGGGCCTCGGGTGAGCAGTTCTTC.

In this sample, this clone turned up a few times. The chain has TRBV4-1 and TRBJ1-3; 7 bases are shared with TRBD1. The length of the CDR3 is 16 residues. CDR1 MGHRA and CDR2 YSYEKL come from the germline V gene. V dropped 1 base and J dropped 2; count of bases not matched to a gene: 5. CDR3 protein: CASSQVRGPTGNTIYF. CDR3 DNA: TGCGCCAGCAGCCAAGTGAGGGGGCCGACTGGAAACACCATATATTTT.

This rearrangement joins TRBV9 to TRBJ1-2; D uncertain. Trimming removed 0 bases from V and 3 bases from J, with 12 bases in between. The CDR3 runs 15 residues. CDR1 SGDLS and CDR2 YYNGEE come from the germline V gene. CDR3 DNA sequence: TGTGCCAGCAGCGTAGGACCGGGAACGGACTATGGCTACACCTTC. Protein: CASSVGPGTDYGYTF.

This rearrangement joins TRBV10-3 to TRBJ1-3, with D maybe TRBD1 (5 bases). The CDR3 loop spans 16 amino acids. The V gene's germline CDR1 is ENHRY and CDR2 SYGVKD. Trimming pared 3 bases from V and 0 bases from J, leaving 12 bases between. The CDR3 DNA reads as TGTGCCATCAGTGAATGGACATCCCACTCTGGAAACACCATATATTTT. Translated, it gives CAISEWTSHSGNTIYF.

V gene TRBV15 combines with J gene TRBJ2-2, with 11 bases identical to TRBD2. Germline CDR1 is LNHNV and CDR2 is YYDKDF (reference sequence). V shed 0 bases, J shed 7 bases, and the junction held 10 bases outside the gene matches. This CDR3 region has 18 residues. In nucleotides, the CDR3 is TGTGCCACCAGCAGAGATGATAGCGGGAGGGCCTCGGTCGGGGAGCTGTTTTTT. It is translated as CATSRDDSGRASVGELFF.

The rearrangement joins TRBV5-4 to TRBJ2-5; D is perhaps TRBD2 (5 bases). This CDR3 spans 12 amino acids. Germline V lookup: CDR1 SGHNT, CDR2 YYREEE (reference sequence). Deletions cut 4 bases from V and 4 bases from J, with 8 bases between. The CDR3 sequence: CASSDRGETQYF. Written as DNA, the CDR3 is TGTGCCAGCAGCGACCGGGGAGAGACCCAGTACTTC.

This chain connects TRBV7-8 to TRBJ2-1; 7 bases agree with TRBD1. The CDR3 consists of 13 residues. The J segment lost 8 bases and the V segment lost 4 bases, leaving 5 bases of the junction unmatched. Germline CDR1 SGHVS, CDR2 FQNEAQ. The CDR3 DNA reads TGTGCCAGCAGCTCCAACAGGGGCCATGAGCAGTTCTTC. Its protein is CASSSNRGHEQFF.

The CDR3 DNA reads TGCGCCAGCAGCTTCGGGGACAGGGCCTATGATGGCTACACCTTC. Amino acid sequence: CASSFGDRAYDGYTF. The chain couples TRBV5-1 to TRBJ1-2, with TRBD1 matching 9 bases. The V gene end was trimmed by 2 bases and the J gene end by 6 bases; junction bases not matched to a gene: 8. The CDR3 runs 15 residues. Germline V CDR1 and CDR2: SGHRS, YFSETQ.